This T cell receptor (beta chain) stems from a study of CD8 T cells in ankylosing spondylitis (dated by TCRdb to the late 2010s). Context from the whole study: The study set out to find disease-linked TCR variants by profiling T cell receptor beta repertoires in ankylosing spondylitis patients and healthy donors. The full study cohort was made up of about 25 ankylosing spondylitis patients and fewer than 120 healthy donors. Peripheral blood samples were taken, and synovial fluid was additionally collected from ankylosing spondylitis patients. Broad study findings and their caveats: The disease-linked clones were reported as significantly enriched in matched synovial fluid samples from ankylosing spondylitis patients. Blood from ankylosing spondylitis patients appeared to be characterized by a TCR beta motif composed of roughly eight highly homologous amino acid variants. Some TCR beta motif variants had previously been reported in synovial fluid and blood of reactive arthritis patients, which suggested common disease-initiation mechanisms. In peripheral blood, the disease-linked clones were found at relatively low frequencies and had a CD8+ phenotype.

The listed sequencing device is Illumina HiSeq 2500. TCR beta libraries were prepared by quantitative 5'-RACE with molecular barcodes. On the study's bioinformatics: A new computational method based on a probabilistic model of VDJ rearrangement was used to identify disease-linked TCR variants. The raw public data were reprocessed by TCRdb itself: fastp quality trimming at Q25, MiXCR clonotype calling, in-frame beta chains only. Duplicate CDR3 protein sequences are folded into a single record with the most common DNA and genes. None of the V and J calls come from the authors' own analysis; TCRdb made them. This sample has about 220,000 distinct CDR3 sequences in its table, and 5.5% to 7.5% of those were observed once. Approximately 15% of the sample is held by the ten biggest clonotypes. The CDR3 has 13 amino acids, counting the end cysteine and phenylalanine. Only the CDR3 DNA stays, 39 bases, in frame from base 1. Between the V and J ends, shortened by 10 bases and 12 bases respectively, the junction contains 19 bases. According to the germline V gene (reference sequence), CDR1 reads WNHNN and CDR2 reads SYGVQD.

As regards this clonotype: This receptor's antigen is unknown. No base qualities exist here, and no much larger clone lies one base off it.

Rearrangement joined TRBV10-1 to TRBJ1-6, with no confidently assigned D gene. The sequenced material came from blood, either unsorted or a sorted T cell fraction (not recorded which). This sequence originates from a male donor with ankylosing spondylitis. The sequenced DNA: TGCGCCATCCCTGGCGGGGTGAATAGACCCCTCCACTTT. It codes for CAIPGGVNRPLHF.